This entry describes one T cell receptor (beta chain). CDR1 SQVTM and CDR2 ANQGSEA come from the germline V gene. V dropped 3 bases and J dropped 10 bases, with 16 bases sitting between them. CDR3 length equals 13 residues. As processed by the authors: Estimation of nucleated cell counts was performed using reference gene primer amplification. The protocol was immunoSEQ multiplex PCR, while the TCRdb copy is restricted to in-frame clones and leaves out a portion. That table is the source of V, J and clone size, and D and trimming were worked out from the DNA. The sample shows fewer than 350,000 clones, about 87% of them seen only once. The data were taken from a study of blood T cell repertoires in COVID-19. Study as a whole: The United States, Italy and Spain supplied acute and convalescent COVID-19 samples. The cDNA or gDNA used as material had been derived from T cells, B-cell-depleted T cells, or PBMCs.

This receptor was identified in a woman in her forties or fifties who had recovered from COVID-19. The V and J genes are TRBV29-1 and TRBJ2-4, with D possibly being TRBD1 (6 bases). The specimen sequenced was peripheral blood. For the CDR3, the DNA is TGCAGCGTTGAGCCGGGACAAGGGGTAATTCAGTACTTC. Translation gives CSVEPGQGVIQYF. Variable domain in full (rest from reference TRBV29-1 and TRBJ2-4): SAVISQKPSRDICQRGTSLTIQCQVDSQVTMMFWYRQQPGQSLTLIATANQGSEATYESGFVIDKFPISRPNLTFSTLTVSNMSPEDSSIYLCSVEPGQGVIQYFGAGTRLSVL.